These T cell receptor beta chains were read from a single sample in a study of CD8+CD57+ T cells in acquired aplastic anemia. TCRdb fed the reads into MiXCR, producing one record per CDR3 protein. The data contain fewer than 150,000 distinct CDR3 sequences, about 48% of them singletons. Sequencing was carried out using sorted CD4+, CD8+, or CD8+CD57+ T cells (not recorded which) from PBMCs. Receptor source: a human donor in good health, serving as a control. The CDR3 runs from the conserved cysteine through the conserved F or W. The D gene is left open where the match is weak. Size tells how often a clone was seen (once, few, many) or the class of an expanded clone, and some rows leave it out.

clone size,V gene,J gene,D gene,CDR3 DNA,CDR3 protein
many,TRBV2,TRBJ1-5,NA,TGTGCCAGCATGGGGGCTGGGGATCAGCCCCAGCATTTT,CASMGAGDQPQHF
NA,TRBV5-1,TRBJ2-7,NA,TGCGCCAGCAGCCCGGGTGCGAACGACTACGAGCAGTACTTC,CASSPGANDYEQYF
NA,TRBV2,TRBJ2-2,NA,TGTGCCAGCATTCTCGACACCGGGGAGCTGTTTTTT,CASILDTGELFF
many,TRBV2,TRBJ2-2,NA,TGTGCCAGCAGTGACGGACGACCCGGCTGGGGCACCGGGGAGCTGTTTTTT,CASSDGRPGWGTGELFF
NA,TRBV10-3,TRBJ2-7,NA,TGTGCCATCAGTGAGTCGGGGGGCCAAACCTACGAGCAGTACTTC,CAISESGGQTYEQYF
NA,TRBV7-3,TRBJ2-1,TRBD2,TGTGCCAGCAGCGAGTCTAGCGGGTTGTACAATGAGCAGTTCTTC,CASSESSGLYNEQFF
NA,TRBV9,TRBJ2-3,NA,TGTGCTAGCCGCGCAACCGGGACTAGCACAGATACGCAGTATTTT,CASRATGTSTDTQYF
NA,TRBV20-1,TRBJ1-2,NA,TGCAGTGCTACGGGACATGACACATCCTCTGGCTACACCTTC,CSATGHDTSSGYTF
NA,TRBV12-3/TRBV12-4,TRBJ1-5,NA,TGTGCCAGCAGTTTTGGTAGCAATCAGCCCCAGCATTTT,CASSFGSNQPQHF
few,TRBV2,TRBJ1-5,NA,TGTGCCAGCAGTCACACTCATAGCAATCAGCCCCAGCATTTT,CASSHTHSNQPQHF
once,TRBV4-1,TRBJ1-6,TRBD1,TGCGCCAGCAGCCCAGCACCTAAACGGACAGGGTATAATTCACCCCTCCACTTT,CASSPAPKRTGYNSPLHF
many,TRBV7-7,TRBJ1-2,NA,TGTGCCAGCAGCTTAGTGTTCGAGACATCGGACTATGGCTACACCTTC,CASSLVFETSDYGYTF
NA,TRBV7-2,TRBJ1-5,NA,TGTGCCACCACGCCGGGCAGTAGCAATCAGCCCCAGCATTTT,CATTPGSSNQPQHF
NA,TRBV5-1,TRBJ1-2,NA,TGCGCCAGCAGCTTGGGAGGCAGCACTAACTATGGCTACACCTTC,CASSLGGSTNYGYTF
NA,TRBV10-3,TRBJ2-1,NA,TGTGCCATCCGACAGCCACCCTACAATGAGCAGTTCTTC,CAIRQPPYNEQFF
NA,TRBV5-1,TRBJ1-1,NA,TGCGCCAGCAGCTCTCAAGCGGGGACCTTTTTAAGTTCGACTGAAGCTTTCTTT,CASSSQAGTFLSSTEAFF
NA,TRBV10-2,TRBJ2-7,TRBD1,TGCGCCAGTGGGACCGGGACAGGAGCCTACGAGCAGTACTTC,CASGTGTGAYEQYF
once,TRBV25-1,TRBJ1-6,TRBD1,TGTGCCAGCAGGGACAGGGTCAATTCACCCCTCCACTTT,CASRDRVNSPLHF
many,TRBV7-6,TRBJ2-7,TRBD1,TGTGCCAGCAGCCCACTCCGGGACAGGGGCAATCAGAGGTCCTACGAGCAGTACTTC,CASSPLRDRGNQRSYEQYF
once,TRBV20-1,TRBJ1-2,NA,TGCAGTGCCAAAATCGGCTACACCTTC,CSAKIGYTF
many,TRBV2,TRBJ1-4,NA,TGTGCCAGCCGCGACAGCTTTAATGAAAAACTGTTTTTT,CASRDSFNEKLFF
many,TRBV9,TRBJ1-1,NA,TGTGCCAGCAGCGGACCACCACAGACGAACACTGAAGCTTTCTTT,CASSGPPQTNTEAFF
many,TRBV3-1,TRBJ1-3,NA,TGTGCCAGCAGCCAGACAGGTTCAGCTGGAAACACCATATATTTT,CASSQTGSAGNTIYF
many,TRBV12-3/TRBV12-4,TRBJ2-4,NA,TGTGCCAGCAGCCTTCCTTCGGACATTCAGTACTTC,CASSLPSDIQYF
many,TRBV7-2,TRBJ2-3,TRBD2,TGTGCCAGCAGCCCGAACGCGGGGGTGAGGACAGATACGCAGTATTTT,CASSPNAGVRTDTQYF
many,TRBV20-1,TRBJ1-4,TRBD1,TGCAGTGCTAGCCGGGACAGTATGGGTGAAAAACTGTTTTTT,CSASRDSMGEKLFF
few,TRBV2,TRBJ2-7,TRBD2,TGTGCCAGCAGACTAGCGGGGGGGTCTTACTACGAGCAGTACTTC,CASRLAGGSYYEQYF
NA,TRBV19,TRBJ2-5,TRBD1,TGTGCCAGCTCCCTAGGGACAGGGAGAGAGACCCAGTACTTC,CASSLGTGRETQYF